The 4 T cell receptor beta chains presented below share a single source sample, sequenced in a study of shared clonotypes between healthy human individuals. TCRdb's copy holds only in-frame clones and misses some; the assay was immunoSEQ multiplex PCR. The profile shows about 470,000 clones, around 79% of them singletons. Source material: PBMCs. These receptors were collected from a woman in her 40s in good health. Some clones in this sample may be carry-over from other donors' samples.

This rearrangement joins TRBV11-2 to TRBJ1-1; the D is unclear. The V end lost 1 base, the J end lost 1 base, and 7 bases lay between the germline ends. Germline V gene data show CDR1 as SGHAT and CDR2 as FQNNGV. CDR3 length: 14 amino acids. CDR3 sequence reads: CASSLGTENTEAFF. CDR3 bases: TGTGCCAGCAGCTTAGGGACGGAGAACACTGAAGCTTTCTTT.

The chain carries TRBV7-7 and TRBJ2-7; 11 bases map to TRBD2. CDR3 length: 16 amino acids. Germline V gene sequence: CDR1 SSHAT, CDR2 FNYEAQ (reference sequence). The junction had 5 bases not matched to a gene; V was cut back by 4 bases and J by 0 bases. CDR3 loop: CASSYSGTSGSYEQYF. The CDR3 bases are TGTGCCAGCAGCTACTCCGGGACTAGCGGCTCCTACGAGCAGTACTTC.

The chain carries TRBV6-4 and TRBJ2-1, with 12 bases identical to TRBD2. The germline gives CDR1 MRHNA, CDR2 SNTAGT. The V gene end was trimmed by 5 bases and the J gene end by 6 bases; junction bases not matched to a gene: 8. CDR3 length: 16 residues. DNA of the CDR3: TGTGCCAGCAGTTTCTCTCGGACTAGCGGGATCAATGAGCAGTTCTTC. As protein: CASSFSRTSGINEQFF.

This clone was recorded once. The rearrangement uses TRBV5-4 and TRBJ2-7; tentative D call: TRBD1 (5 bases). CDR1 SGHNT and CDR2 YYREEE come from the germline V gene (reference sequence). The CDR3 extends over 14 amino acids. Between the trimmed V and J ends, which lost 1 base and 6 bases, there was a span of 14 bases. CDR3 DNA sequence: TGTGCCAGCAGCTTGAATTTAGGGGATGGCGAGCAGTACTTC. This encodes CASSLNLGDGEQYF.